This passage covers 3 T cell receptor beta chains from one sample sequenced in a study of regulatory T cells in long-lasting Graves disease. Noted time point: newly diagnosed GD, antithyroid drugs for less than 3 months. Following extraction of RNA from PBMCs, that RNA was used to make the TCR library. According to the study, TCR beta libraries were built with iRepertoire HTBI primers and CDR3-region Arm-PCR. TCRdb reprocessed the multiplex PCR reads via MiXCR and lists one record per CDR3 protein. The repertoire consists of about 620,000 distinct CDR3 sequences, with around 15% occurring once and the leading ten covering around a sixth. These records were also assigned to another study, of T cells in Graves' hyperthyroidism and ophthalmopathy.

The specimen comprised peripheral blood mononuclear cells (PBMCs), sampled at new diagnosis, from a patient treated with antithyroid drugs. The receptors shown here come from a woman aged 25 to 45 with Graves disease.

The chain uses TRBV29-1 and TRBJ2-2; 7 bases align to TRBD1. The CDR3 is 15 residues long. Trimming took 7 bases from V and 4 from J; bases not matched to a gene: 12. The germline CDR1 and CDR2 sequences are SQVTM and ANQGSEA. The CDR3 reads CSGSTGVGGTGELFF. The CDR3 bases are TGCAGCGGCTCAACAGGGGTAGGGGGCACCGGGGAGCTGTTTTTT.

This clonotype was detected only a few times. The gene calls are TRBV28 and TRBJ2-1, with D tentatively TRBD2 (6 bases). With 8 bases removed from V and 15 bases from J, the gap between germline ends came to 23 bases. The germline V gene has CDR1 MDHEN and CDR2 SYDVKM. CDR3 length: 13 residues. The CDR3 spells CASRHRGTRDSFF. CDR3 DNA sequence: TGTGCCAGCCGCCACCGGGGGACCAGGGACTCGTTCTTC.

The chain couples TRBV25-1 to TRBJ2-3, with TRBD2 identical over 7 bases. Germline V gene data show CDR1 as MGHDK and CDR2 as SYGVNS. V was clipped by 3 bases and J by 6 bases; unmatched bases: 9. This CDR3 comprises 15 residues. Here the CDR3 reads CASSEGTWEGDTQYF. CDR3 nucleotides: TGTGCCAGCAGTGAGGGGACTTGGGAGGGCGATACGCAGTATTTT.